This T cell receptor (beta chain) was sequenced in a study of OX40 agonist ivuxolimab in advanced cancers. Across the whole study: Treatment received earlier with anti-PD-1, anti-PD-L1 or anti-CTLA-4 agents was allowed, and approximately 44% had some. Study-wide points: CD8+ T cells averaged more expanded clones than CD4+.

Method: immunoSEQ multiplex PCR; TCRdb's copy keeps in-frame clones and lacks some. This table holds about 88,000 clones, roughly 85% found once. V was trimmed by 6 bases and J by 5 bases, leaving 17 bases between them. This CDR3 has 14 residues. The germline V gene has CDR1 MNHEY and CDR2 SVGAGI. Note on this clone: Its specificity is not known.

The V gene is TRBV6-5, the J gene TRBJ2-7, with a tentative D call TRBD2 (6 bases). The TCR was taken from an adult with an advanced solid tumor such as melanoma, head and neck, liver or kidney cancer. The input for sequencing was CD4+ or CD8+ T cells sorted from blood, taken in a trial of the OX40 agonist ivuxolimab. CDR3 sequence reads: CASSRERARNEQYF. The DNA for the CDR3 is TGTGCCAGCAGCCGGGAGAGGGCAAGGAACGAGCAGTACTTC.